This TCR beta chain was sequenced during a study of cytomegalovirus exposure and HLA in healthy donors. The PCR made use of 60 Vbeta and 13 Jbeta primers. Libraries were prepared by immunoSEQ multiplex PCR; TCRdb keeps only in-frame clonotypes and omits some of them. Of under 200,000 clones listed, more than 65% were seen once; the top ten hold more than 0.45%. Study observations and caveats: About 87% or about 30% of the time was how often most TCR beta V segments were productive, according to an earlier analysis. Indistinguishable V segments such as TRBV6-2 and TRBV6-3 were excluded.

CDR1 and CDR2 from the germline V gene are SGDLS and YYNGEE. The CDR3 has 14 amino acids. The ends lost 4 bases at V and 7 bases at J; junction bases unmatched: 8. A remark on this clone: The antigen is not known.

The sequencing sample was made of PBMCs. The rearrangement joins TRBV9 to TRBJ2-7, with 10 bases matching TRBD1. The TCR originated in a woman between 45 and 65 years old in good health and CMV-seronegative. CDR3 DNA sequence: TGTGCCAGCAGCCCTGGGACAGGGGAGTGGGAGCAGTACTTC. Amino acids: CASSPGTGEWEQYF.